These T cell receptor beta chains were read from a single sample in a study of cytomegalovirus exposure and HLA in healthy donors. Using immunoSEQ multiplex PCR, the repertoire was profiled, and TCRdb retains in-frame clones only, with some absent. The table lists over 110,000 clones, around 75% of them singletons. What was sequenced was PBMCs. These TCRs come from a female donor in good health and CMV-seronegative. The CDR3 runs from the conserved cysteine through the conserved F or W. Each record gives: J gene, V gene, CDR3 protein.

TRBJ1-4 TRBV6-1 CASKGLGEKLFF
TRBJ1-2 TRBV5-1 CASSFGTANYGYTF
TRBJ2-7 TRBV4-3 CASSQVLAGGNEQYF
TRBJ1-3 TRBV9 CASSVEPGNTIYF
TRBJ1-2 TRBV19 CASSIAGGGYGYTF
TRBJ1-1 TRBV19 CASSFIGRRRGTEAFF
TRBJ2-5 TRBV29-1 CSVAADTGQETQYF
TRBJ2-5 TRBV6-5 CASSLDRGQTQYF
TRBJ2-7 TRBV2 CASRGLHTYEQYF
TRBJ2-5 TRBV2 CASRGPYRETQYF
TRBJ2-6 TRBV11-2 CASSFRGDSGANVLTF
TRBJ1-5 TRBV4-1 CASSRDDRGRGQPQHF
TRBJ2-3 TRBV28 CASGGGSTDTQYF
TRBJ2-1 TRBV10-1 CASSESGGRSYNEQFF